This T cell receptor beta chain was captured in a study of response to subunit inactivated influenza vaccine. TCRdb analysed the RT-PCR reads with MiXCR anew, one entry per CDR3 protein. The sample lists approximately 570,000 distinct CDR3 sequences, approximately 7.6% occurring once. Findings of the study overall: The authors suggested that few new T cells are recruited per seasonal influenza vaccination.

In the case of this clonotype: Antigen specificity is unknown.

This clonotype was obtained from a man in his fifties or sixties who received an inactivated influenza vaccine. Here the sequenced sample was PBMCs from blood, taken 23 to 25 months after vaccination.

CDR3 in amino acids: CATSDRGLGADTQYF. The CDR3 DNA reads TGTGCCACCAGTGATCGTGGGCTAGGCGCAGATACGCAGTATTTT. The chain couples TRBV24-1 to TRBJ2-3, with D hard to call. Trimming removed 3 bases from V and 4 bases from J, with 13 bases in between. CDR3 size: 15 residues. CDR1 and CDR2 from the germline V gene are KGHDR and SFDVKD.